What follows describes a single T cell receptor beta chain. These data belong to a study of T cell changes during pregnancy in multiple sclerosis. With 4 bases removed from V and 6 bases from J, the gap between germline ends came to 13 bases. The CDR3 is made up of 12 amino acids. Germline V lookup: CDR1 SQVTM, CDR2 ANQGSEA. Produced via immunoSEQ multiplex PCR; TCRdb's table is partial and in-frame only. The table records approximately 88,000 clones, roughly 94% of them present only once. V gene TRBV29-1 combines with J gene TRBJ2-7; a possible D gene is TRBD1 (6 bases). Sequenced material: peripheral blood, taken in the third trimester of pregnancy. This clonotype originated in a female donor with multiple sclerosis, enrolled in a pregnancy study. CDR3 DNA sequence: TGCAGCGTTGGGTCCACAGGGCTCGAGCAGTACTTC. Amino acids: CSVGSTGLEQYF.